This T cell receptor (beta chain) was observed in a study of shared clonotypes between healthy human individuals. Whole-study context: The study used three CD4 naive, three CD4 memory, two CD8 naive and one CD8 memory plate per donor.

V lost 7 bases and J 1 base, leaving 4 bases between the germline ends. CDR3 length equals 11 residues. Germline CDR1 and CDR2: MNHEY and SMNVEV (reference sequence). Overall study findings and caveats: Estimated richness was generally greater in naive than memory subsets.

For this clone: Its specificity is not known.

TCRdb's table, derived via immunoSEQ multiplex PCR, lists solely in-frame clones and lacks some. The sample has more than 1 million clones; about 80% are singletons. The source material was memory CD4+ T cells from PBMCs. Subset described: CD45RA-negative fraction. The TCR was taken from a man younger than 30 in good health. Some clones in this sample may be carry-over from other donors' samples. The chain uses TRBV27 and TRBJ1-1; no reliable D call. The CDR3 is CASMKNTEAFF. CDR3 sequence (DNA): TGTGCCAGCATGAAGAACACTGAAGCTTTCTTT.